This TCR beta chain appears in the sequencing data of a study of shared clonotypes between healthy human individuals. Points on this clone: What it binds is unknown. This likely stems from a read error, as it lies one base from a far larger clone. Other DNA sequences in this sample translate to the same CDR3.

Germline trimming cut 8 bases from V and 3 bases from J; bases unmatched to any gene: 1. This CDR3 comprises 14 residues. The germline gives CDR1 ENHRY, CDR2 SYGVKD. Overall study results and limits: The authors expected sequencing depth to affect clonotype sharing among donors.

Free of recent acute infections or vaccinations, the donors were healthy HIV-negative adults. Donors comprised only Caucasian adults living in Nashville, Tennessee. The assay was immunoSEQ multiplex PCR, and TCRdb's table has in-frame clones only and misses some. The table includes 450,000 to 500,000 clones, 79% detected once. The sequence was collected from a woman aged 40 to 55 in good health. Some clones in this sample may be carry-over from other donors' samples. Sequences were obtained from PBMCs. V is TRBV10-3 and J is TRBJ2-3; 14 nucleotides align to TRBD2. CDR3 nucleotides: TGTGCCATCGGGACTAGCGGGAGTACAGATACGCAGTATTTT. This sequence encodes CAIGTSGSTDTQYF.